This T cell receptor beta chain was recovered during a study of Graves' ophthalmopathy and Graves' hyperthyroidism. Study-wide background: No progression to ophthalmopathy over 18 months defined stable hyperthyroidism.

This clonotype was recorded many times. Its antigen is unidentified. Amplified material comprised TCR beta CDR3 regions derived from RNA transcripts. Investigators did first-round RT-PCR with HTBI primers, then second-round multiplex PCR. TCRdb re-analysed the multiplex PCR reads in MiXCR, keeping a single row per CDR3 protein. Of around 1,000,000 distinct CDR3 sequences in the sample, about two fifths were seen once. The ends lost 3 bases at V and 6 bases at J; junction bases unmatched: 7. The CDR3 loop spans 14 amino acids. Other autoimmune diseases, uncontrolled infections, pregnancy or lactation led to the exclusion of patients. Study-level findings and limits: The model reached 65% to 71% sensitivity and approximately 72% specificity for predicting ophthalmopathy progression. Blood was where most expanded thyroid clonotypes above 0.001 frequency also turned up.

This sequence was found in an adult man with Graves' hyperthyroidism. The source material was peripheral blood or thyroid tissue (not recorded which). The chain employs TRBV12-3 or TRBV12-4 and TRBJ2-5, with 7 nucleotides matching TRBD2. This chain's CDR3 is CASSLGGSMKTQYF. The CDR3 DNA is TGTGCCAGCAGTTTGGGCGGGAGTATGAAGACCCAGTACTTC.